This T cell receptor (beta chain) was recovered during a study of shared clonotypes between healthy human individuals. Background on the study: Per donor, CD8 memory used one plate, CD8 naive used two, CD4 memory used three and CD4 naive used three.

Libraries were prepared by immunoSEQ multiplex PCR; TCRdb keeps only in-frame clonotypes and omits some of them. The data contain 2 million or so clones, 95% of them singletons. Study-wide results and caveats: Collection of samples was limited to blood; tissue repertoires likely differ.

A note on this clone: What it recognizes is unknown.

The CDR3 runs to 16 residues. Trimming removed 0 bases from V and 5 bases from J, with 16 bases in between. Per the germline V gene, CDR1 is MNHEY and CDR2 is SMNVEV (reference sequence). The sequenced material came from naive CD4+ T cells sorted from blood. The subset was: CD45RA+ positively selected. The chain is built from TRBV27 and TRBJ1-2; D call uncertain. The TCR was taken from a man younger than 35 in good health. The CDR3 coding sequence is TGTGCCAGCAGTTTATCGGGGAGGGCCCACTTGTATGGCTACACCTTC. Translating it yields CASSLSGRAHLYGYTF.